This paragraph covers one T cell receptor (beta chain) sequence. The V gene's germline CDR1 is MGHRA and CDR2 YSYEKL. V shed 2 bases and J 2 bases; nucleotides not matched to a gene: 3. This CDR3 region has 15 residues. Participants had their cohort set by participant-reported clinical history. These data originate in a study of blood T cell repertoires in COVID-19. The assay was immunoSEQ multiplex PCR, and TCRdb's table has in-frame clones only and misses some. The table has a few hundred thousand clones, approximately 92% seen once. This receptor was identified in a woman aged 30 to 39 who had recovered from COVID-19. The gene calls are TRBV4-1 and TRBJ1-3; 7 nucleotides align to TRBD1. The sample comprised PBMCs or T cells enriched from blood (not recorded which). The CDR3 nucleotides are TGCGCCAGCAGCCAACCCGACAGGGCTGGAAACACCATATATTTT. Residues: CASSQPDRAGNTIYF.